This paragraph reports one T cell receptor (beta chain). This record belongs to a study of blood T cell repertoires in COVID-19. Profiled with immunoSEQ multiplex PCR; TCRdb holds only in-frame clones, not every one. This sample carries 220,000 or so clones, around 88% of them seen once, and the ten largest clones take 14% to 15%. The V end lost 6 bases, the J end lost 1 base, and 13 bases lay between the germline ends. Germline V gene data show CDR1 as SGHRS and CDR2 as YFSETQ. CDR3 length: 14 amino acids. The chain employs TRBV5-1 and TRBJ1-1, with D possibly TRBD1 on 6 matching bases. The sequenced sample consisted of PBMCs or T cells enriched from blood (not recorded which). The clonotype comes from a woman aged 45-60 years with acute COVID-19. The CDR3: CASTLRGANTEAFF. The CDR3, as DNA: TGCGCCAGCACCCTCAGGGGCGCGAACACTGAAGCTTTCTTT.